This T cell receptor (beta chain) was captured by sequencing in a study of blood T cell repertoires in COVID-19. Study context: T cells, B-cell-depleted T cells, or PBMCs supplied cDNA or gDNA.

Germline assignment: CDR1 SGHDT and CDR2 YYEEEE. Germline trimming cut 0 bases from V and 2 bases from J; bases unmatched to any gene: 4. There are 15 residues in the CDR3. This clone has just one count. In the original processing: The authors estimated nucleated cell counts from reference gene primer amplification. Produced via immunoSEQ multiplex PCR; TCRdb's table is partial and in-frame only. D and trimming come from the DNA, and the V and J calls and clone size come from that table. The data show about 80,000 clones, more than 65% seen once. Sequencing used peripheral blood. J is TRBJ1-1 and V is TRBV5-6, with 7 bases fitting TRBD1. The TCR sequence derives from a man older than 75 with acute or convalescent COVID-19. In DNA form, the CDR3 reads TGTGCCAGCAGCTTGGACAGGGGAGTAAACACTGAAGCTTTCTTT. Amino acids: CASSLDRGVNTEAFF.